These 22 T cell receptor beta chains originate from one sample sequenced in a study of T cell changes during pregnancy in multiple sclerosis. Method: immunoSEQ multiplex PCR; TCRdb's copy keeps in-frame clones and lacks some. The data show about 68,000 clones, around 90% seen once. Here the sequenced sample was peripheral blood, taken in the second trimester of pregnancy. These receptors were taken from a female donor with multiple sclerosis, enrolled in a pregnancy study.

The chain employs TRBV5-8 and TRBJ1-1; no firm D call. Trimming removed 0 bases at V and 6 bases at J, with 3 bases between. The CDR3 has 11 residues. The germline V gene encodes CDR1 SGHTS and CDR2 YDEGEE. DNA of the CDR3: TGTGCCAGCAGCTTGGGGCCTGAAGCTTTCTTT. Translated, it gives CASSLGPEAFF.

This clone is a singleton in its sample. The chain uses TRBV4-1 and TRBJ2-5; TRBD2 matches at 7 bases. The CDR3 sequence is 16 residues long. Per the germline V gene, CDR1 is MGHRA and CDR2 is YSYEKL. V lost 4 bases, J lost 2 bases, and 10 bases stayed unmatched. The CDR3: CASSPGGGGSQETQYF. The CDR3, as DNA: TGCGCCAGCAGCCCAGGTGGCGGGGGATCGCAAGAGACCCAGTACTTC.

This clone has only one observation. The chain is built from TRBV7-3 and TRBJ2-1; perhaps TRBD1 as D (6 bases). The germline V gene encodes CDR1 SGHTA and CDR2 FQGTGA. Trimming took 2 bases from V and 8 from J, leaving 13 bases between them. This CDR3 has 14 amino acids. The CDR3 nucleotides are TGTGCCAGCAGCTTAGGGGGCGGGTGGGATGAGCAGTTCTTC. It yields the protein CASSLGGGWDEQFF.

The V gene is TRBV19, the J gene TRBJ1-1; perhaps TRBD1 as D (5 bases). Germline lookup yields CDR1 LNHDA and CDR2 SQIVND (reference sequence). The CDR3 spans 14 residues. The V end was cut by 2 bases, the J end by 1 base, with 8 bases between. DNA of the CDR3: TGTGCCAGTAGTATACCCGGGGGGAACACTGAAGCTTTCTTT. This gives the protein CASSIPGGNTEAFF.

CDR3 in amino acids: CASRTGLGYGYTF. CDR3 coding DNA: TGTGCCAGCAGGACAGGACTTGGGTATGGCTACACCTTC. The J gene is TRBJ1-2, the V gene TRBV28, with D possibly matching TRBD1 (6 bases). The V gene's germline CDR1 is MDHEN and CDR2 SYDVKM. V lost 6 bases to trimming and J lost 5 bases, with 13 bases between them. The length of the CDR3 is 13 residues.

This sequence joins TRBV2 and TRBJ2-7; D remains ambiguous. V shed 10 bases and J shed 2 bases, with 18 bases lying between them. The CDR3 contains 14 residues. Germline loops: CDR1 SNHLY, CDR2 FYNNEI. Here the CDR3 DNA reads TGTGCCATCATTACCTCGGTTCGTGCCTACGAGCAGTACTTC. Protein sequence: CAIITSVRAYEQYF.

This clone was picked up a small number of times. The J gene is TRBJ1-1, the V gene TRBV4-3; the match to TRBD1 covers 11 bases. The CDR3 contains 15 residues. With 4 bases clipped from V and 4 bases from J, the junction kept 5 bases outside the gene matches. From germline, CDR1 is LGHNA and CDR2 YSLEER. CDR3 sequence (DNA): TGCGCCAGCAGCCGGATCGGGACAGGGGGCACTGAAGCTTTCTTT. This translates into CASSRIGTGGTEAFF.

The rearrangement links TRBV6-1 to TRBJ2-7, with D tentatively TRBD1 (6 bases). V lost 3 bases and J lost 2, with 14 bases in between. Germline V gene sequence: CDR1 MNHNS, CDR2 SASEGT. The CDR3 is made up of 15 amino acids. CDR3 sequence: CASSDLRGSTYEQYF. For the CDR3, the DNA is TGTGCCAGCAGTGATCTTAGGGGGTCCACCTACGAGCAGTACTTC.

The chain employs TRBV6-5 and TRBJ2-7, with D maybe TRBD2 (6 bases). The CDR3 consists of 15 residues. CDR1 is MNHEY, CDR2 SVGAGI, per germline. Trimming took off 0 bases at V and 2 bases at J, with 11 bases between the two ends. CDR3 bases: TGTGCCAGCAGTTACTCGGGGACTTTAGCCTACGAGCAGTACTTC. Amino acid sequence: CASSYSGTLAYEQYF.

This chain uses TRBV5-1 with TRBJ2-3; D uncertain. V was trimmed by 4 bases and J by 4 bases, leaving 16 bases between them. The CDR3 runs to 15 residues. The germline gives CDR1 SGHRS, CDR2 YFSETQ. The CDR3: CASSQRLSSPDTQYF. The DNA for the CDR3 is TGCGCCAGCAGCCAGAGACTTTCCTCCCCAGATACGCAGTATTTT.

The rearrangement uses TRBV18 and TRBJ1-6, with TRBD1 as a possible D gene (6 bases). Germline V CDR1 and CDR2: KGHSH, LQKENI. This CDR3 comprises 14 residues. Trimming pared 6 bases from V and 13 bases from J, leaving 19 bases between. CDR3 DNA sequence: TGTGCCAGCTCCAACCTGACAGGCGTAACGCCCCTCCACTTT. Its protein product is CASSNLTGVTPLHF.

V usage is TRBV18 and J usage is TRBJ2-7; 8 bases line up with TRBD1. The CDR3 is 13 residues long. CDR1 is KGHSH and CDR2 is LQKENI in the germline V gene. V lost 5 bases to trimming and J lost 2 bases; unmatched junction nucleotides: 2. The CDR3 is CASSEDRAYEQYF. The CDR3 region has the DNA TGTGCCAGCTCAGAGGACAGGGCCTACGAGCAGTACTTC.

This clone has a single count. The genes are TRBV4-3 and TRBJ2-2; D is unresolved. The germline V gene encodes CDR1 LGHNA and CDR2 YSLEER. V dropped 1 base and J dropped 8 bases, with 5 bases sitting between them. The CDR3 covers 12 residues. CDR3 sequence: CASSQALGELFF. CDR3 bases: TGCGCCAGCAGCCAAGCACTTGGGGAGCTGTTTTTT.

The V and J genes are TRBV7-2 and TRBJ1-5; D not certain. Trimming left V 6 bases short and J 1 base short, with 10 bases between. CDR1 SGHTA and CDR2 FQGNSA come from the germline V gene. This CDR3 contains 14 residues. The chain's CDR3 is CASSQQLSNQPQHF. The CDR3 DNA reads TGTGCCAGCAGTCAACAGCTAAGCAATCAGCCCCAGCATTTT. Combining the CDR3 with reference TRBV7-2 and TRBJ1-5 gives the whole variable domain GAGVSQSPSNKVTEKGKDVELRCDPISGHTALYWYRQSLGQGLEFLIYFQGNSAPDKSGLPSDRFSAERTGGSVSTLTIQRTQQEDSAVYLCASSQQLSNQPQHFGDGTRLSIL.

The V and J genes are TRBV4-2 and TRBJ2-1, with 11 bases identical to TRBD2. J gave up 5 bases and V 4 bases, and 10 bases lay outside the gene matches. The CDR3 is 17 amino acids. CDR1 is LGHNA, CDR2 YNFKEQ, per germline. CDR3: CASSLAFASGGNNEQFF. The CDR3 DNA reads as TGTGCCAGCAGCCTAGCATTCGCTAGCGGGGGGAACAATGAGCAGTTCTTC.

V and J are TRBV9 and TRBJ1-4; TRBD1 might be the D (5 bases). The CDR3 contains 14 residues. Germline CDR1 reads SGDLS; CDR2 reads YYNGEE. Deletions cut 2 bases from V and 2 bases from J, with 7 bases between. CDR3 coding DNA: TGTGCCAGCAGCGTGGGGGGGACTAATGAAAAACTGTTTTTT. As protein: CASSVGGTNEKLFF.

This clone was counted only a few times. This chain connects TRBV7-3 to TRBJ1-1; TRBD1 is a possible D gene (5 bases). The V gene lost 5 bases and the J gene lost 7 bases, with 8 bases spanning the gap. This CDR3 comprises 11 residues. The germline V gene has CDR1 SGHTA and CDR2 FQGTGA. The CDR3 DNA is TGTGCCAGCAGCCTCGGGGGTGAAGCTTTCTTT. Protein sequence: CASSLGGEAFF.

The V and J genes are TRBV19 and TRBJ2-3; 7 bases align to TRBD1. This CDR3 is built from 15 residues. J gave up 0 bases and V 5 bases, and 5 bases lay outside the gene matches. The germline V gene has CDR1 LNHDA and CDR2 SQIVND (reference sequence). The DNA for the CDR3 is TGTGCCAGTAGTGGGACAGCGGATAGCACAGATACGCAGTATTTT. This codes for CASSGTADSTDTQYF.

The J gene is TRBJ2-7, the V gene TRBV2; 11 bases agree with TRBD2. This CDR3 spans 15 amino acids. Looked up from germline, CDR1 is SNHLY and CDR2 is FYNNEI. Trimming removed 6 bases from V and 6 bases from J; junction bases left unmatched: 10. In DNA form, the CDR3 reads TGTGCCAGCAGAGAACTAGCGGGGGCCTCGAGCGAGCAGTACTTC. This encodes CASRELAGASSEQYF.

As concerns this clone: One end of the junction is discordant with germline, which a read error may explain. This rearrangement joins TRBV6-5 to TRBJ1-2, with D uncertain. Germline V CDR1 and CDR2: MNHEY, SVGAGI. CDR3 length: 14 amino acids. As DNA, the CDR3 is TGTGCCAGCAGCTATGGAGATTTAAGAGGAGTCTACGCCTTC. It is translated as CASSYGDLRGVYAF.

The chain combines TRBV7-2 with TRBJ1-1; possibly TRBD1 for D (5 bases). V lost 1 base to trimming and J lost 4 bases, with 13 bases between them. Germline CDR1 SGHTA, CDR2 FQGNSA. The CDR3 contains 15 residues. The CDR3 DNA sequence: TGTGCCAGCAGCTTAGGGGGGGTGAGGGGCACTGAAGCTTTCTTT. Protein: CASSLGGVRGTEAFF.

This chain joins TRBV6-9 and TRBJ1-1; 8 nucleotides line up with TRBD1. Germline CDR1 reads MNHGY; CDR2 reads SVAAGI. CDR3 length: 16 residues. Unmatched junction bases numbered 12, after V lost 5 bases and J lost 4 bases. The CDR3 nucleotides read TGTGCCAGCAGTACCCCCCCCGGGACAGGTGGCACTGAAGCTTTCTTT. Translating gives CASSTPPGTGGTEAFF.